The T cell receptor beta chain under discussion was sequenced for a study of graft-versus-host responses after intestinal transplantation. Whole-study context: Recipients had transplants, and these were multivisceral, liver-intestinal, or isolated intestinal. Anti-thymocyte globulin induction preceded approximately three years of tacrolimus and steroid maintenance in all recipients. Study outcomes and limitations: Within the allografts of patients who had graft-donor T cell macrochimerism, graft-versus-host to host-versus-graft clonal ratios were high. There were GvH clones found in recipient marrow, and some of them appeared first in ileum or blood.

Only in-frame clones appear in the TCRdb table, and some are missing; sequencing was by immunoSEQ multiplex PCR. The table records around 100,000 clones, around 92% of them present only once. Worth noting for this clone: Its antigen is not known.

Per the germline V gene, CDR1 is SGDLS and CDR2 is YYNGEE. The CDR3 is 16 residues long. V lost 0 bases, J lost 1 base, and 10 bases lay in between. This sequence joins TRBV9 and TRBJ2-2; D is unresolved. Sequenced material: unstimulated CD8+ T cells sorted from spleen or lymph node cells, taken before transplant. The clonotype was recovered from a human donor who was the organ donor for an intestinal transplant. The CDR3 spells CASSVDPKMNTGELFF. CDR3 DNA sequence: TGTGCCAGCAGCGTAGACCCGAAAATGAACACCGGGGAGCTGTTTTTT.